This record concerns one T cell receptor (beta chain) sequence. Antigen unknown. This entry belongs to a study of CD8 T cells in Susac syndrome. Turning to the study itself: Sequenced Susac syndrome patients included about six with active disease and fewer than 10 who were in remission. Each patient with Susac syndrome, at the time of blood draw, was therapy-naive, on corticosteroids, or on intravenous immunoglobulin alone.

Random hexamers were used to reverse transcribe the RNA input (about 0.5 to 1 ug). Amplification of the TCR beta CDR3 was carried out by immunoSEQ multiplex PCR, which spanned a total of 54 Vbeta and 13 Jbeta segments. Each CDR3 protein is one row after TCRdb ran MiXCR on the immunoSEQ multiplex PCR reads. The sample lists 200,000 to 250,000 distinct CDR3 sequences, about 95% occurring once. The germline CDR1 and CDR2 sequences are LGHDT and YNNKEL (reference sequence). The CDR3 runs to 13 residues. Trimming left V 6 bases short and J 4 bases short, with 11 bases between. Whole-study results and caveats: That the number of individuals in its TCR sequencing and HLA analysis was relatively small was acknowledged by the study.

The chain carries TRBV3-1 and TRBJ2-3; a possible D gene is TRBD1 (5 bases). The clonotype originates from a human donor with Susac syndrome. The sample was CD4+ T cells from PBMCs. The CDR3 spells CASSFGHPDTQYF. The DNA of the CDR3 is TGTGCCAGCAGTTTTGGACATCCAGATACGCAGTATTTT.